Below, 5 T cell receptor beta chains from the same sample are listed, as sequenced in a study of tumor and adjacent non-tumor tissue in lung cancer. The library came from three nested PCR rounds adapted from ARM-PCR protocols. TCRdb itself ran the multiplex PCR reads through MiXCR, one entry per CDR3 protein. The sample records more than 60,000 distinct CDR3 sequences, under 85% being singletons. The template was RNA from unsorted bulk tissue. Sequenced sample: lung tumor tissue. The origin of the receptors is a woman in her forties or fifties with non-small cell lung cancer.

This clonotype has at least ten counts. The V call is TRBV28, the J call TRBJ2-5, with TRBD2 matching 8 bases. The CDR3 is made up of 17 amino acids. Germline CDR1 reads MDHEN; CDR2 reads SYDVKM. V trimming: 3 bases; J trimming: 3 bases; junction bases outside the gene matches: 12. The CDR3 coding sequence is TGTGCCAGCAGTTTCCGTAGCGGGAATGCGGCCAAAGAGACCCAGTACTTC. Its translation is CASSFRSGNAAKETQYF.

Note on this clonotype: The junction differs from germline at one of its ends, possibly a read error. The chain uses TRBV30 and TRBJ2-1; 9 bases map to TRBD1. CDR3 length: 16 residues. Germline CDR1 and CDR2: GTSNPN and SVGIG (reference sequence). The CDR3 is CARSQPGTGRGNEQFF. Here the CDR3 DNA reads TGTGCCCGGAGCCAACCCGGGACAGGGAGGGGCAATGAGCAGTTCTTC.

A remark on this clonotype: One end of the junction is discordant with germline, which a read error may explain. The CDR3 reads CASSELLEGREGLPSYKQYF. Here the CDR3 DNA reads TGTGCCAGCAGTGAATTACTGGAGGGGCGGGAGGGCCTCCCCTCCTACAAGCAGTACTTC. The chain recombines TRBV6-1 with TRBJ2-7; TRBD2 matches 9 bases. Per germline, CDR1 MNHNS and CDR2 SASEGT. The length of the CDR3 is 20 residues.

Of note for this clonotype: One junction end does not reproduce the germline sequence, and a read error may be involved. The chain employs TRBV11-2 and TRBJ2-7, with D tentatively TRBD1 or TRBD2 (5 bases each). CDR1 is SGHAT and CDR2 is FQNNGV in the germline V gene. The CDR3 extends over 15 amino acids. The CDR3 spells CASNLTWGSSYEQYF. The CDR3 nucleotides read TGTGCCAGCAACTTAACGTGGGGGAGCTCGTACGAGCAGTACTTT.

V and J are TRBV12-3 or TRBV12-4 and TRBJ1-1; no reliable D call. The CDR3 is 13 residues long. V lost 10 bases and J lost 1, with 13 bases in between. The CDR3 coding sequence is TGTGCCAAGAGTTTTAAACGGAACACTGAAGCTTTCTTT. Protein: CAKSFKRNTEAFF.